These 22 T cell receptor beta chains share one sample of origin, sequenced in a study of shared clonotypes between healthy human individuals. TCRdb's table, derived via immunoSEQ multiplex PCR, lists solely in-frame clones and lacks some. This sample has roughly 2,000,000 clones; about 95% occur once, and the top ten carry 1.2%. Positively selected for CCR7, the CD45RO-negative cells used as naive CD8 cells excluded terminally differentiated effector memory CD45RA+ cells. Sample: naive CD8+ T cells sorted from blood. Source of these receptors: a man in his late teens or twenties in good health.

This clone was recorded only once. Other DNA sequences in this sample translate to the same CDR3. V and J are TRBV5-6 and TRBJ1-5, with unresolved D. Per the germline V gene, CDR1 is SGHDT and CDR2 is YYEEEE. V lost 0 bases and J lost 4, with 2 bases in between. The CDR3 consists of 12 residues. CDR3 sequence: CASSLANQPQHF. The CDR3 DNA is TGTGCCAGCAGCTTGGCGAATCAGCCCCAGCATTTT.

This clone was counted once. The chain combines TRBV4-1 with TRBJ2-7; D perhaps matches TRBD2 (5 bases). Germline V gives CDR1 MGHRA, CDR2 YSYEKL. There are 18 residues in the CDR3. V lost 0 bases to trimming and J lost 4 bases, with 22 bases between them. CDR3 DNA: TGCGCCAGCAGCCAAGAAGGTGAGCGGACCATCGTAGGGTACGAGCAGTACTTC. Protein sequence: CASSQEGERTIVGYEQYF.

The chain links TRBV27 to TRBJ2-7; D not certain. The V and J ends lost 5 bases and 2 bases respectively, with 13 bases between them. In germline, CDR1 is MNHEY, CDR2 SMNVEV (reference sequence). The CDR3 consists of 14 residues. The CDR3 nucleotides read TGTGCCAGCAGTCCTGGTAGTGGGACCTACGAGCAGTACTTC. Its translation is CASSPGSGTYEQYF.

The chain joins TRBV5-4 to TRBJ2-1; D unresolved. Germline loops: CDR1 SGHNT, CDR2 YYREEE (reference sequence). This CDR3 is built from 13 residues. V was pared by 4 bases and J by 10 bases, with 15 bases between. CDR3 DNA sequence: TGTGCCAGCAGCGCGGCGGTCTGGGAAGAGCAGTTCTTC. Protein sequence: CASSAAVWEEQFF.

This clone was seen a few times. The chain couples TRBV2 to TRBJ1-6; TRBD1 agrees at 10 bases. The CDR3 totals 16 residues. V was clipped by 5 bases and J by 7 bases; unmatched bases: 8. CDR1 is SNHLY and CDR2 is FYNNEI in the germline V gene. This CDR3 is CASSPRQGAANSPLHF. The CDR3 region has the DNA TGTGCCAGCAGTCCGAGACAGGGGGCTGCAAATTCACCCCTCCACTTT.

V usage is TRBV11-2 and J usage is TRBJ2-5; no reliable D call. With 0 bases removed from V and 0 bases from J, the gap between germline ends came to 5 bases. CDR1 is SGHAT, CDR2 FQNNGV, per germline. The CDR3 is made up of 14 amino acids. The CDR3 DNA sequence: TGTGCCAGCAGCTTAGAACCCCACCAAGAGACCCAGTACTTC. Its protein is CASSLEPHQETQYF.

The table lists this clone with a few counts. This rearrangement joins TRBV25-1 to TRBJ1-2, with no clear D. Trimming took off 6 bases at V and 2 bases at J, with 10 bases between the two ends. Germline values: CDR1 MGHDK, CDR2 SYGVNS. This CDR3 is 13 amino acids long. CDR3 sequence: CASSPLGNYGYTF. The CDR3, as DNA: TGTGCCAGCAGCCCGCTAGGCAACTATGGCTACACCTTC.

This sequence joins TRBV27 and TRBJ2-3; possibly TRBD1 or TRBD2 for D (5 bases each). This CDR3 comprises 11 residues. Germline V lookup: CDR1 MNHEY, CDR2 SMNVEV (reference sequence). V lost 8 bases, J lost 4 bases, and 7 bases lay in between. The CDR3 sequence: CASRGSDTQYF. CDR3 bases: TGTGCCAGCCGGGGCTCAGATACGCAGTATTTT.

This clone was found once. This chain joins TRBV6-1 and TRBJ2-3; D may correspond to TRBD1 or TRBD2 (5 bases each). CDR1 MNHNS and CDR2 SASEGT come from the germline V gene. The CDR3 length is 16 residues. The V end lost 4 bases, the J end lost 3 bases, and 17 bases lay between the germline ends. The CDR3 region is CASSAPHRDGTDTQYF. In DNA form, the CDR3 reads TGTGCCAGCAGTGCCCCCCACCGGGACGGTACAGATACGCAGTATTTT.

The DNA of the CDR3 is TGTGCCAGTAGTCCGGCCCTACAGGGATACGAGCAGTACTTC. As protein: CASSPALQGYEQYF. The chain joins TRBV19 to TRBJ2-7, with a weak D call TRBD1 (6 bases). Trimming removed 5 bases from V and 4 bases from J, with 15 bases in between. The CDR3 loop spans 14 amino acids. CDR1 is LNHDA and CDR2 is SQIVND in the germline V gene (reference sequence). Full variable domain (outside the CDR3, taken from reference TRBV19 and TRBJ2-7): DGGITQSPKYLFRKEGQNVTLSCEQNLNHDAMYWYRQDPGQGLRLIYYSQIVNDFQKGDIAEGYSVSREKKESFPLTVTSAQKNPTAFYLCASSPALQGYEQYFGPGTRLTVT.

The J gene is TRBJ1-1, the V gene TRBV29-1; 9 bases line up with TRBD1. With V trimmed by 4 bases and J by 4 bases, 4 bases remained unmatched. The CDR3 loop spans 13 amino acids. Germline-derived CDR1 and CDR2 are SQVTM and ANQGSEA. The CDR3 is CSVVTGGLTEAFF. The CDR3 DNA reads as TGCAGCGTTGTAACAGGGGGCCTCACTGAAGCTTTCTTT.

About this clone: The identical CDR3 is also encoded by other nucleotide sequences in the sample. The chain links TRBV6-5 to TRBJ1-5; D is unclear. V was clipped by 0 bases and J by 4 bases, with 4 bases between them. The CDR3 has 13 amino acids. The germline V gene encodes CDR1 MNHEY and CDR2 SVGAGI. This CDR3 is CASSYSNNQPQHF. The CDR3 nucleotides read TGTGCCAGCAGTTACTCCAATAATCAGCCCCAGCATTTT.

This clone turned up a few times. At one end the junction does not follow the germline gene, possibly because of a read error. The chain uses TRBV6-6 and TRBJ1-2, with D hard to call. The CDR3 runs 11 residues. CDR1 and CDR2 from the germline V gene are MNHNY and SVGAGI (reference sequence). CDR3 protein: CASSYPTLSAF. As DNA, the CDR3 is TGTGCCAGCAGTTACCCGACTCTTTCCGCCTTC.

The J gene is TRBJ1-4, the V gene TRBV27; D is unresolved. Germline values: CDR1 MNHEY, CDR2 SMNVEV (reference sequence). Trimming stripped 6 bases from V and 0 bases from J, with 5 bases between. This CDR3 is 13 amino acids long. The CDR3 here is CASSHTTNEKLFF. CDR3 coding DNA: TGTGCCAGCAGCCATACAACTAATGAAAAACTGTTTTTT.

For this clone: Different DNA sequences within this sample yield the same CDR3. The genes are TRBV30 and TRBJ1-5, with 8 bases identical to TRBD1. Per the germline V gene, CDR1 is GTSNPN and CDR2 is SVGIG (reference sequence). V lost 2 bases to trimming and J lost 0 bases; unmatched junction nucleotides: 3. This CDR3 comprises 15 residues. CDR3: CAWSQGASSNQPQHF. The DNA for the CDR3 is TGTGCCTGGAGTCAGGGGGCCTCTAGCAATCAGCCCCAGCATTTT.

The CDR3 DNA reads TGTGCCAGCAGCCAAGAGGAGGGGGCACGCTCCTACGAGCAGTACTTC. This codes for CASSQEEGARSYEQYF. The chain couples TRBV4-2 to TRBJ2-7; possibly TRBD1 for D (7 bases). The CDR3 runs to 16 residues. The V end was cut by 0 bases, the J end by 0 bases, with 12 bases between. Germline CDR1 reads LGHNA; CDR2 reads YNFKEQ.

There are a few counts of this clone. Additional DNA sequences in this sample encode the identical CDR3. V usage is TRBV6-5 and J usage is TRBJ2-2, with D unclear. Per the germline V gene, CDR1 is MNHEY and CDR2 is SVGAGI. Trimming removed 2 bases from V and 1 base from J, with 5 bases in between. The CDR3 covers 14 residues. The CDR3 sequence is CASSYGLNTGELFF. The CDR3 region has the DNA TGTGCCAGCAGTTACGGGTTGAACACCGGGGAGCTGTTTTTT.

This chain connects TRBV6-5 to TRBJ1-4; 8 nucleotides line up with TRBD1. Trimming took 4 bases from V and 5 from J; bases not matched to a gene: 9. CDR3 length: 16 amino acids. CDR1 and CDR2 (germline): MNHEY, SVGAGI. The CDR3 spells CASSLDREGANEKLFF. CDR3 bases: TGTGCCAGCAGTTTGGACAGGGAAGGGGCGAATGAAAAACTGTTTTTT.

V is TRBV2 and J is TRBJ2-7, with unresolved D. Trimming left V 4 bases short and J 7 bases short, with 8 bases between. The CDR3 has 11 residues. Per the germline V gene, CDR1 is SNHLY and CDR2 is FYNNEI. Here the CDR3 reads CASSVGPEQYF. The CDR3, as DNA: TGTGCCAGCAGTGTGGGTCCGGAGCAGTACTTC.

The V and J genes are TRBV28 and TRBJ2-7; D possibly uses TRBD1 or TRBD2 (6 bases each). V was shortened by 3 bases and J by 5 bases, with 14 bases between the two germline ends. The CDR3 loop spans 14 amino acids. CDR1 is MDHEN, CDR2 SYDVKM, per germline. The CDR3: CASSLVRGEDEQYF. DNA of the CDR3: TGTGCCAGCAGTTTGGTGAGGGGGGAGGACGAGCAGTACTTC.

CDR3 residues: CASSLAGAGISNTGELFF. CDR3 coding DNA: TGTGCCAGCAGCTTAGCAGGGGCTGGGATATCGAACACCGGGGAGCTGTTTTTT. This chain uses TRBV7-9 with TRBJ2-2; maybe TRBD1 (5 bases). Trimming shortened V by 0 bases and J by 0 bases, and 14 bases separated the two germline ends. Germline V gives CDR1 SEHNR, CDR2 FQNEAQ (reference sequence). The CDR3 has 18 residues.

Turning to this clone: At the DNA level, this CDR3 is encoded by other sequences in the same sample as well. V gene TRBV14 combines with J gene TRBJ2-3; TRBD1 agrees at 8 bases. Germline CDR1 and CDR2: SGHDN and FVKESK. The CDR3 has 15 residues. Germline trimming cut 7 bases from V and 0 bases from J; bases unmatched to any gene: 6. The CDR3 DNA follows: TGTGCCAGCACCCCAGGGGGCACTAGCACAGATACGCAGTATTTT. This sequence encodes CASTPGGTSTDTQYF.